This TCR beta chain came from a study of cytomegalovirus exposure and HLA in healthy donors. PCR amplification relied on 60 Vbeta primers (plus 13 Jbeta primers). The protocol was immunoSEQ multiplex PCR, while the TCRdb copy is restricted to in-frame clones and leaves out a portion. The profile covers fewer than 250,000 clones, with roughly 83% appearing a single time and under 0.85% taken by the ten largest. In the case of this clone: Its specificity is unknown.

The study, taken as a whole, reports: There was a cluster of highly shared sequence variants that was likely a sequencing artifact.

Deletions cut 4 bases from V and 4 bases from J, with 17 bases between. This CDR3 contains 14 residues. The germline V gene has CDR1 SQVTM and CDR2 ANQGSEA. The TCR comes from a boy between 2 and 10 years old in good health and CMV-seronegative. V is TRBV29-1 and J is TRBJ2-7; D not resolved. Input material: PBMCs. Here the CDR3 DNA reads TGCAGCGTTGGCTTACAGAAAGGCCCATACGAGCAGTACTTC. Protein sequence: CSVGLQKGPYEQYF.